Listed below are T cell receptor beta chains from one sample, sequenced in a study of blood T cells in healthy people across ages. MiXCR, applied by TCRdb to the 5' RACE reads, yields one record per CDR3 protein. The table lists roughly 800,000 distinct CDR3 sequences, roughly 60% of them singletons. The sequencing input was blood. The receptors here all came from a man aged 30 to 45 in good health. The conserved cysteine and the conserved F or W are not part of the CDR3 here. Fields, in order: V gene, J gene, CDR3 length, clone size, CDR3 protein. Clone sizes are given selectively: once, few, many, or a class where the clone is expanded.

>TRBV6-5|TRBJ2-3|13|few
ASRTGTIEINTQY
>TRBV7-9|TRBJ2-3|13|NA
ASSNSGGASDTQY
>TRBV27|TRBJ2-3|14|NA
ASSQVLTSGSDSQY
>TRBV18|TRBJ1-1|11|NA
ASSPPGGPEAF
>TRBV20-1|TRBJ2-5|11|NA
SASEGVGETQY
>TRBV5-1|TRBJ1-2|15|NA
ASSPPGQGLFRYGYT
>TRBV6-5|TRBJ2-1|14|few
ASSYSGGGPYNEQF
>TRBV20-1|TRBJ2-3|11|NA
SARYVGENTQY
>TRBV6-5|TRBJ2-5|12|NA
ASSLILERGAQY
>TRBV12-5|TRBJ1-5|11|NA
ASAGGMWQPQH
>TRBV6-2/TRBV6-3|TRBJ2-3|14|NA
ASSSLAVTSTDTQY
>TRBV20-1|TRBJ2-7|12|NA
SARDQGDTYEQY
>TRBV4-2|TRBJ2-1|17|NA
ASSVKINVAGGPYNEQF
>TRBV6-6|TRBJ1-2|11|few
ASQGGTADGYT
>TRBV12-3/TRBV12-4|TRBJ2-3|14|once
ASSLPQGYSTDTQY
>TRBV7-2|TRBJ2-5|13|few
ASSLGPSPQSAQY
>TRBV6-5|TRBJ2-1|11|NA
ASVGTRVDEQF
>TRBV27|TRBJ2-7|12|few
ASSSGGFLYEQY
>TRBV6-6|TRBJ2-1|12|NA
ATHREVQGGEQF
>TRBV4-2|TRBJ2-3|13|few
ASSQARPSTDTQY
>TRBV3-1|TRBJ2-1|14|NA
ASSQDREGSYNEQF
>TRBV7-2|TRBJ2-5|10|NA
ASSRPEETQY
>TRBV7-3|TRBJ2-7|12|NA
ASSVSGDSYEQY
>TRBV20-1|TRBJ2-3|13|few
SAASPSGGPDTQY
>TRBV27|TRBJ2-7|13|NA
ASSYTSGTTYEQY
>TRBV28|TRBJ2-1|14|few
ASSFPNLARHNEQF
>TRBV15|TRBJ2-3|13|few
ATSRAKTSSSTQY
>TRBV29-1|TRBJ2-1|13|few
SVEEGLAGVNEQF
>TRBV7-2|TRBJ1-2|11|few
ASSSDMGYGYT
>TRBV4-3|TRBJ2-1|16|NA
ASSQAIQGKSSYNEQF
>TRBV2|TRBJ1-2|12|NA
ASEGDRVRHGYT
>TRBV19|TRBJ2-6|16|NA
ASSMGATVVSGANVLT
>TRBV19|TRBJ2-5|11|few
ASSKLDQETQY
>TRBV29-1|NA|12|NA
SVDPGQGRYEQY
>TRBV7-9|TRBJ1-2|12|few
ASSGTGGSYGYT
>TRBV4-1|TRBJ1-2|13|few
ASSRDRGGGRGYT
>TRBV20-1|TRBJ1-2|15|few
SAKDRQGFPSNYGYT
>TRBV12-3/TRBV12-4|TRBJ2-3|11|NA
ASSREVGDTQY
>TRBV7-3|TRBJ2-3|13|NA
ASAPGHQMVDTQY
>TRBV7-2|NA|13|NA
ASSLSERLYNEQY
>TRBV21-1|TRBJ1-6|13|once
ASSKGVSYNSPLH
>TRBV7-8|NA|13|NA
ASSLDGTGLYEQY
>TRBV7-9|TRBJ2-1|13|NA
ASSSRLAGVNEQF
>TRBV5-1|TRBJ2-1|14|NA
ASSMAGTGVYNEQF
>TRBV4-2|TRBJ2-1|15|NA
ASSQEPSGHLSNEQF
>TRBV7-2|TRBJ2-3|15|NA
ASSSQLLAGGHDTQY
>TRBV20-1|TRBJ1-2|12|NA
SARDPVGAYGYT
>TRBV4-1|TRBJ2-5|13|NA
ASSPADYYQETQY
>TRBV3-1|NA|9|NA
ASRSGPEQY
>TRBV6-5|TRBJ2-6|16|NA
ASSYVWDRNSGANVLT
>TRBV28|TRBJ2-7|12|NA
ASRTSGASYEQY
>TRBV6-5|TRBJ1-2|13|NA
ASSSPGHEMGGYT
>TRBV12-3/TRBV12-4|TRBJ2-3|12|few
ASSILAGEDTQY
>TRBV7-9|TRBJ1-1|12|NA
ASSPSGSGTEAF
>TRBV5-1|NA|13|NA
ASSFEGNSYNEQY